This TCR beta chain emerged from a study of T cell repertoires in cytomegalovirus infection (dated by TCRdb to between 2018 and 2021). Regarding the complete study: Donor HLA type was relevant to the analysis, because carriage of CMV infection together with the matching HLA type was indicated by public TCR beta signatures.

The paper as a whole reports these results and caveats: The ex vivo response was dominated by HLA-C-restricted CMV-specific TCR beta clonotypes, which also provided the single most frequent clonotype in two of eight donors. In both this cohort and an independent cohort of 350 to 400 donors, the cumulative frequency of public TCR beta family members distinguished carriers of CMV infection plus the relevant HLA type.

This clonotype was seen repeatedly, ten times or more. The specificity of this receptor is unknown. No much larger clone exists at a distance of one base, and base qualities are not known. CDR3 length: 14 amino acids, cysteine to phenylalanine. The only DNA kept is the CDR3, 42 bases in frame from the first base. Trimming removed 5 bases from V and 0 bases from J, leaving 9 bases between the germline ends. The germline V gene provides CDR1 MGHRA and CDR2 YSYEKL. Instrument on record: Illumina HiSeq 1500. TCRdb applied fastp at Q25 and MiXCR to the public reads, then kept only in-frame beta chains. All rows with the same CDR3 protein become a single entry with the most common DNA and genes. The sample records some 600,000 distinct CDR3 sequences, less than 25% of which are singletons. The ten largest account for 6.5% to 10% of the sample.

The TCR sequence derives from a human donor in good health (CMV status not recorded). Some clones in this sample may be carry-over from other donors' samples. The specimen was CD8+ T cells from PBMCs. This chain is built from TRBV4-1 and TRBJ2-3; no D gene can be assigned with confidence. The DNA sequence is as follows: TGCGCCAGCAGCGGCCCCGGGAGCACAGATACGCAGTATTTT. Its amino acids are CASSGPGSTDTQYF.